The clone carrying this TCR beta chain was observed once. In the original workflow: It was from reference gene primer amplification that nucleated cell counts were estimated. TCRdb's copy holds only in-frame clones and misses some; the assay was immunoSEQ multiplex PCR. The V and J calls and clone size are taken from that table; D and trimming were inferred from the DNA. There are roughly 160,000 clones in the sample; about 88% occur only once, and more than 0.75% lies in the top ten. This entry belongs to a study of blood T cell repertoires in COVID-19. V shed 1 base and J shed 4 bases, with 7 bases lying between them. There are 13 residues in the CDR3.

The specimen was peripheral blood. J is TRBJ1-1 and V is TRBV12-3 or TRBV12-4; unclear D gene. This TCR was sampled from a man between 18 and 35 years old with acute or convalescent COVID-19. CDR3 loop: CASSLGASTEAFF. The DNA for the CDR3 is TGTGCCAGCAGTTTAGGGGCAAGCACTGAAGCTTTCTTT.